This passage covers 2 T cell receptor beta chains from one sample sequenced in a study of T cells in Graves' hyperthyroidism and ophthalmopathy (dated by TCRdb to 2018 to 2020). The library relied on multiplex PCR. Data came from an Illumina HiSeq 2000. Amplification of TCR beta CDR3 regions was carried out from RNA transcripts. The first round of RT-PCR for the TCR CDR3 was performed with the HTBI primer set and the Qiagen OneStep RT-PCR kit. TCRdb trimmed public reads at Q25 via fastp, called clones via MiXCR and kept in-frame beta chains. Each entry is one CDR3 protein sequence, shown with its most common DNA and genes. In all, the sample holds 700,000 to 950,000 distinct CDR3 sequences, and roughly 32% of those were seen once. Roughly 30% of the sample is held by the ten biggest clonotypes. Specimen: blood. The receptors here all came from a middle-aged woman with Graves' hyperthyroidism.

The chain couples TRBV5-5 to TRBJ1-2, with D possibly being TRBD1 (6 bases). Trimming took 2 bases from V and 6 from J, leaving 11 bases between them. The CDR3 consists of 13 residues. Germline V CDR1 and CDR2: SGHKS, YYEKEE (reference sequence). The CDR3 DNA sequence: TGTGCCAGCAGCTTTCCGGGGGCGAATGGCTACACCTTC. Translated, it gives CASSFPGANGYTF.

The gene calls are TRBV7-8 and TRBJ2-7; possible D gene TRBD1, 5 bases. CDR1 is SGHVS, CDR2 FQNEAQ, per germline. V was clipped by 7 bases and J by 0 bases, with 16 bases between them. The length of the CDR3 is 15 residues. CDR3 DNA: TGTGCCAGCATAGGGGTTTGGAGAGACTCCTACGAGCAGTACTTC. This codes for CASIGVWRDSYEQYF.